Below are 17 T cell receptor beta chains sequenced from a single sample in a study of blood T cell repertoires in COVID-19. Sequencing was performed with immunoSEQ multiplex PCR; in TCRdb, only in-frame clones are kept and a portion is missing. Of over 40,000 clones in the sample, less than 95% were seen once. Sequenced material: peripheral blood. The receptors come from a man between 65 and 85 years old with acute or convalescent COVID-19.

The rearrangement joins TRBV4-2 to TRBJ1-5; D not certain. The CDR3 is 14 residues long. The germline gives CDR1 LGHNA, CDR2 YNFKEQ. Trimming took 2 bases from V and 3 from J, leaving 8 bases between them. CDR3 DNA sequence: TGTGCCAGCAGCCAAAGGCAGGTCAATCAGCCCCAGCATTTT. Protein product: CASSQRQVNQPQHF.

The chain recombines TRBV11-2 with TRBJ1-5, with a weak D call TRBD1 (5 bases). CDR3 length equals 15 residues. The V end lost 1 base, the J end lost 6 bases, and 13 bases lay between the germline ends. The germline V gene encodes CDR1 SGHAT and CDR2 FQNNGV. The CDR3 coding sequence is TGTGCCAGCAGCTTAGGCCAGGGTGGTTTTCAGCCCCAGCATTTT. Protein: CASSLGQGGFQPQHF.

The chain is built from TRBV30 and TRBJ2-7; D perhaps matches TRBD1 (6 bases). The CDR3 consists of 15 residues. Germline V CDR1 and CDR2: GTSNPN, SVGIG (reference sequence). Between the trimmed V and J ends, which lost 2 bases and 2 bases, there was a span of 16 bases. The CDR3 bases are TGTGCCTGGAGTTCGCACGGGGCAGGGGCCTACGAGCAGTACTTC. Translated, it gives CAWSSHGAGAYEQYF. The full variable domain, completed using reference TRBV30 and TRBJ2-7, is SQTIHQWPATLVQPVGSPLSLECTVEGTSNPNLYWYRQAAGRGLQLLFYSVGIGQISSEVPQNLSASRPQDRQFILSSKKLLLSDSGFYLCAWSSHGAGAYEQYFGPGTRLTVT.

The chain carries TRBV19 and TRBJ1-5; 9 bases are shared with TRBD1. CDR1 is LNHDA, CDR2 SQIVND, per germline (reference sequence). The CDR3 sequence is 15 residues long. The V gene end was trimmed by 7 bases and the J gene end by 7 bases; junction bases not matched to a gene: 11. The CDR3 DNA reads TGTGCCAGTAAGACCTCCGGGACAGGGTACCAGCCCCAGCATTTT. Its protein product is CASKTSGTGYQPQHF.

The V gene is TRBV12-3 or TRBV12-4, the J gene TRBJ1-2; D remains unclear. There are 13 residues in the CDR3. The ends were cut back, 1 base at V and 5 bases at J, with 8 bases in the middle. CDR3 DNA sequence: TGTGCCAGCAGTTTAGTACAGACATATGGCTACACCTTC. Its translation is CASSLVQTYGYTF.

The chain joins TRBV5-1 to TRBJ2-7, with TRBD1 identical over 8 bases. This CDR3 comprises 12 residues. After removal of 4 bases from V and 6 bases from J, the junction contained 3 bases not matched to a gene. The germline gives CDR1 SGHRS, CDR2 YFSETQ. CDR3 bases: TGCGCCAGCAGCGTGGACAGGGCCGAGCAGTACTTC. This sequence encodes CASSVDRAEQYF.

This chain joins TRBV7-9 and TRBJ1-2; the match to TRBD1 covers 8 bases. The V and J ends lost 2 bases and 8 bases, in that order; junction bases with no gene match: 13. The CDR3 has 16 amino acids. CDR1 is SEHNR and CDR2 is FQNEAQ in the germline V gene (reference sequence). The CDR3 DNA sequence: TGTGCCAGCAGCTTATCCCAAACAGGGGGAGGTCAGGGCTACACCTTC. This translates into CASSLSQTGGGQGYTF.

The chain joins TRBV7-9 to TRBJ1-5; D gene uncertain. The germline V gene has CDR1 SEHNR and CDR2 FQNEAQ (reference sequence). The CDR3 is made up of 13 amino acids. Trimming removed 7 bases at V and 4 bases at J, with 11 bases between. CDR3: CASTEGPNQPQHF. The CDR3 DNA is TGTGCCAGCACCGAAGGGCCTAATCAGCCCCAGCATTTT.

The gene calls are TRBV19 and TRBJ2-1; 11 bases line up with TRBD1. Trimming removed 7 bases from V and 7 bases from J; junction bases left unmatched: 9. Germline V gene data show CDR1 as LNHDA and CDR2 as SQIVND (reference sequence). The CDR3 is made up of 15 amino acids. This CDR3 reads CASTYSGTGGNEQFF. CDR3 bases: TGTGCCAGTACCTATTCCGGGACAGGGGGAAATGAGCAGTTCTTC. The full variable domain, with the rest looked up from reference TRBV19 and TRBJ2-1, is DGGITQSPKYLFRKEGQNVTLSCEQNLNHDAMYWYRQDPGQGLRLIYYSQIVNDFQKGDIAEGYSVSREKKESFPLTVTSAQKNPTAFYLCASTYSGTGGNEQFFGPGTRLTVL.

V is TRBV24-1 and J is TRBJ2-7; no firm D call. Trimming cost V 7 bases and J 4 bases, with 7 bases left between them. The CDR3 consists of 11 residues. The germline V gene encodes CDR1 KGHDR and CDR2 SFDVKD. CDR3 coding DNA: TGTGCCACCAGCCTCTCGTACGAGCAGTACTTC. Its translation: CATSLSYEQYF.

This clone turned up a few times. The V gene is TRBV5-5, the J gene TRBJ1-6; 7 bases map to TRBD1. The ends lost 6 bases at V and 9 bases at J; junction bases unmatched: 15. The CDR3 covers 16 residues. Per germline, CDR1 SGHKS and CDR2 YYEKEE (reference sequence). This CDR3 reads CASTPLSDRVGSPLHF. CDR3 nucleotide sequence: TGTGCCAGCACCCCCCTTTCTGACAGGGTTGGTTCACCCCTCCACTTT.

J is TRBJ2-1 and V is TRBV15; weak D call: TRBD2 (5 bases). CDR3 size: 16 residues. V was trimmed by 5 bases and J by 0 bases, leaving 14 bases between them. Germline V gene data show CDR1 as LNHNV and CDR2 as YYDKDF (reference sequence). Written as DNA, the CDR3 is TGTGCCACCAGCGCCCGGACTCCTTCCTCCTACAATGAGCAGTTCTTC. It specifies CATSARTPSSYNEQFF.

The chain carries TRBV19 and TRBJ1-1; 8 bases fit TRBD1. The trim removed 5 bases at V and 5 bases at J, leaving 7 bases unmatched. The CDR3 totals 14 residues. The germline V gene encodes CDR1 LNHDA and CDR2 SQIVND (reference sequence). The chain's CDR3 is CASSLPHRGTEAFF. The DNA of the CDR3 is TGTGCCAGTAGTCTCCCCCACAGGGGGACTGAAGCTTTCTTT.

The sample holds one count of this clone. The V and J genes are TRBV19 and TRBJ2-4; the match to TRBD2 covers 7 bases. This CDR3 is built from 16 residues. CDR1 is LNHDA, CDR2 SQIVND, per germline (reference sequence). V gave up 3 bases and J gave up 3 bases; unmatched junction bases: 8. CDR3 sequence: CASSIVGGSVKNIQYF. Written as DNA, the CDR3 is TGTGCCAGTAGTATTGTCGGGGGGTCCGTCAAAAACATTCAGTACTTC.

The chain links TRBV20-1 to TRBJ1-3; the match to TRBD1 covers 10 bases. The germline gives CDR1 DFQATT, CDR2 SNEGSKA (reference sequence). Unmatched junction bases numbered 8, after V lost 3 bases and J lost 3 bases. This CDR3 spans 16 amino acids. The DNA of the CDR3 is TGCAGTGCTAGTGATAGGACAGGGGGTGGTGGAAACACCATATATTTT. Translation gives CSASDRTGGGGNTIYF.

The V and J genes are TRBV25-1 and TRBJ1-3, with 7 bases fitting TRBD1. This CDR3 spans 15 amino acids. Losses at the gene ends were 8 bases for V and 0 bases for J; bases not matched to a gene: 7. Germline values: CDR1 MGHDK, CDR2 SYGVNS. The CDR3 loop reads CASSKGARSGNTIYF. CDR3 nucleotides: TGTGCCAGCTCCAAGGGGGCCCGCTCTGGAAACACCATATATTTT.

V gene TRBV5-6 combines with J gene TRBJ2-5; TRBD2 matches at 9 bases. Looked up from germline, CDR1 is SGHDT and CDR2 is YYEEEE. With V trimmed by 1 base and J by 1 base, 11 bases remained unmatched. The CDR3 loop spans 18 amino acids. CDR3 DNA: TGTGCCAGCAGCTTGTTGCGGGGGGGCCCGATTGCCCAAGAGACCCAGTACTTC. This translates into CASSLLRGGPIAQETQYF.